This T cell receptor (beta chain) was identified during a study of blood T cells in healthy people across ages. Study results and limitations: Older age went with lower TCR beta diversity per million T cells, in a roughly linear way.

Those donating, healthy Caucasian individuals from Russia, were aged about 6 to 95. Every sample yielded at least 6 million isolated PBMCs. With regard to this clonotype: Its specificity is unknown.

Germline V gene lookup returns CDR1 DFQATT and CDR2 SNEGSKA (reference sequence). This CDR3 contains 11 residues. The V end lost 6 bases, the J end lost 4 bases, and 7 bases lay between the germline ends. Through a sample-barcoded 5' primer and a J-beta primer mix, a second PCR was run for roughly 7 to 12 cycles. Each TCR beta cDNA got a 12-nucleotide random molecular identifier. TCRdb analysed the 5' RACE reads with MiXCR anew, one entry per CDR3 protein. Altogether 1,500,000 or so distinct CDR3 sequences are present, roughly 43% being singletons, with the ten largest covering about 4%. V is TRBV20-1 and J is TRBJ2-1; D gene unclear. Sequenced input: blood. The sequence was obtained from a woman younger than 30 in good health. The CDR3 region is CSAQEYNEQFF. In DNA, the CDR3 is TGCAGTGCCCAGGAGTACAATGAGCAGTTCTTC.